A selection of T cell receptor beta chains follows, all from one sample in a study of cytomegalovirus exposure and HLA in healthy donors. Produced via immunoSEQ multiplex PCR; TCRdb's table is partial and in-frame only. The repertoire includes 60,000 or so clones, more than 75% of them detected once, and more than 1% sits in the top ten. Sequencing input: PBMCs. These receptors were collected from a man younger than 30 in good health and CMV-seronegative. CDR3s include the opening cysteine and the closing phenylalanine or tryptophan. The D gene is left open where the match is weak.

cdr3_nt: TGCGCCAGCAGCCAAGGGACAGGCGACAATGAAAAACTGTTTTTT; cdr3_aa: CASSQGTGDNEKLFF; cdr3_length: 15; j_call: TRBJ1-4; v_call: TRBV4-1; d_call: TRBD1
cdr3_nt: TGCGCCAGCAGCTTGGGGGACAGTACGAATGAAAAACTGTTTTTT; cdr3_aa: CASSLGDSTNEKLFF; cdr3_length: 15; j_call: TRBJ1-4; v_call: TRBV5-1; d_call: TRBD1
cdr3_nt: TGCAGCGTGCGAGGGTCCTACGAGCAGTACTTC; cdr3_aa: CSVRGSYEQYF; cdr3_length: 11; j_call: TRBJ2-7; v_call: TRBV29-1; d_call: NA
cdr3_nt: TGTGCCAGCGACGATGCGGGACAGGGGAGTGGTCAGCCCCAGCATTTT; cdr3_aa: CASDDAGQGSGQPQHF; cdr3_length: 16; j_call: TRBJ1-5; v_call: TRBV28; d_call: TRBD1
cdr3_nt: TGTGCCAGCAGTTACATGGGAGGGGCAGACAATGAGCAGTTCTTC; cdr3_aa: CASSYMGGADNEQFF; cdr3_length: 15; j_call: TRBJ2-1; v_call: TRBV6-5; d_call: TRBD2
cdr3_nt: TGTGCCAGCAGCCGAGAAGGACTAGTCTCCTACAATGAGCAGTTCTTC; cdr3_aa: CASSREGLVSYNEQFF; cdr3_length: 16; j_call: TRBJ2-1; v_call: TRBV14; d_call: TRBD2
cdr3_nt: TGTGCCAGCAGCTTAGAGACAGGGGTTATCACTGAAGCTTTCTTT; cdr3_aa: CASSLETGVITEAFF; cdr3_length: 15; j_call: TRBJ1-1; v_call: TRBV11-3; d_call: TRBD1
cdr3_nt: TGTGCCAGCAGTACCGGTTTTAAACCCTACGAGCAGTACTTC; cdr3_aa: CASSTGFKPYEQYF; cdr3_length: 14; j_call: TRBJ2-7; v_call: TRBV28; d_call: NA
cdr3_nt: TGTGCCTTTGACAGGTTCGAGACCCAGTACTTC; cdr3_aa: CAFDRFETQYF; cdr3_length: 11; j_call: TRBJ2-5; v_call: TRBV30; d_call: NA
cdr3_nt: TGTGCCAGCAGTTATGATAGACAGCCCCAGCATTTT; cdr3_aa: CASSYDRQPQHF; cdr3_length: 12; j_call: TRBJ1-5; v_call: TRBV28; d_call: NA
cdr3_nt: TGCGCCAGCAGCCCTCTACTAGCGGGAGGTCCGGACAATGAGCAGTTCTTC; cdr3_aa: CASSPLLAGGPDNEQFF; cdr3_length: 17; j_call: TRBJ2-1; v_call: TRBV4-1; d_call: TRBD2
cdr3_nt: TGTGCCAGTAAGGACAGGCCCAATCAGCCCCAGCATTTT; cdr3_aa: CASKDRPNQPQHF; cdr3_length: 13; j_call: TRBJ1-5; v_call: TRBV19; d_call: TRBD1
cdr3_nt: TGTGCCAGCTCACCGTTCCGCGGGGAGAACACTGAAGCTTTCTTT; cdr3_aa: CASSPFRGENTEAFF; cdr3_length: 15; j_call: TRBJ1-1; v_call: TRBV18; d_call: NA
cdr3_nt: TGTGCCAGTAGTATTCGGGGCTCTGGAAACACCATATATTTT; cdr3_aa: CASSIRGSGNTIYF; cdr3_length: 14; j_call: TRBJ1-3; v_call: TRBV19; d_call: NA
cdr3_nt: TGTGCCAGCACGACAGGGCTCTACGAGCAGTACTTC; cdr3_aa: CASTTGLYEQYF; cdr3_length: 12; j_call: TRBJ2-7; v_call: TRBV2; d_call: TRBD1
cdr3_nt: TGTGCCAGGAGGGGGCGCCGGGGGACAGATACGCAGTATTTT; cdr3_aa: CARRGRRGTDTQYF; cdr3_length: 14; j_call: TRBJ2-3; v_call: TRBV2; d_call: NA
cdr3_nt: TGTGCCAGCTCACCGGGGGGAGGCACAGATACGCAGTATTTT; cdr3_aa: CASSPGGGTDTQYF; cdr3_length: 14; j_call: TRBJ2-3; v_call: TRBV18; d_call: NA
cdr3_nt: TGTGCCAGTAGTGAAGGGACTAGTCTTTTTGCCTACGAGCAGTACTTC; cdr3_aa: CASSEGTSLFAYEQYF; cdr3_length: 16; j_call: TRBJ2-7; v_call: TRBV19; d_call: TRBD2